What follows are 17 T cell receptor beta chains derived from one specimen sequenced in a study of blood T cells in healthy people across ages. Through a sample-barcoded 5' primer and a J-beta primer mix, a second PCR was run for 7 to 11 cycles. TCRdb recomputed calls from the 5' RACE reads with MiXCR, one row per CDR3 protein. The sample yields some 900,000 distinct CDR3 sequences, 25% to 35% seen once. The sequencing input was blood. The receptors here all came from an elderly woman in good health.

The chain employs TRBV6-1 and TRBJ2-5, with 12 bases that match TRBD2. The DNA end favors TRBJ2-7, so the J call may be wrong. In germline, CDR1 is MNHNS, CDR2 SASEGT. The CDR3 runs 17 residues. CDR3 region: CASSLTRPTSGGYEQYF. CDR3 nucleotides: TGTGCCAGCAGCCTCACGCGACCGACTAGCGGGGGATACGAGCAGTACTTC.

The V gene is TRBV7-8, the J gene TRBJ2-1; 10 positions agree with TRBD2. CDR1 is SGHVS, CDR2 FQNEAQ, per germline. The CDR3 is 15 amino acids. With 0 bases clipped from V and 9 bases from J, the junction kept 5 bases outside the gene matches. CDR3 DNA sequence: TGTGCCAGCAGCTTAGCTCTAGCGGGAGTGCCTGAGCAGTTCTTC. Translation: CASSLALAGVPEQFF.

Ten or more counts support this clonotype. The chain carries TRBV20-1 and TRBJ1-1; no reliable D call. Trimming left V 4 bases short and J 1 base short, with 7 bases between. Germline V gene data show CDR1 as DFQATT and CDR2 as SNEGSKA (reference sequence). The CDR3 has 12 residues. Here the CDR3 reads CSAIQRNTEAFF. The CDR3, as DNA: TGCAGTGCTATACAGAGGAACACTGAAGCTTTCTTT.

The V and J genes are TRBV27 and TRBJ1-1; 8 nucleotides match TRBD1. CDR3 length: 15 amino acids. Germline CDR1 reads MNHEY; CDR2 reads SMNVEV (reference sequence). J lost 4 bases, V lost 2 bases, and 6 bases had no gene match. The CDR3 nucleotides are TGTGCCAGCAGTTTAAGGACAGGGATGAGCACTGAAGCTTTCTTT. Protein sequence: CASSLRTGMSTEAFF.

Remarks on this clonotype: A much larger clone is a single base away; this may be a read error. The chain joins TRBV5-1 to TRBJ2-5; a weak D match, TRBD1 (6 bases). CDR1 is SGHRS and CDR2 is YFSETQ in the germline V gene. The germline V and J ends were trimmed by 1 base and 1 base, with 14 bases remaining between them. The CDR3 loop spans 16 amino acids. The CDR3 spells CASSLYEGVTQETQYF. The DNA for the CDR3 is TGCGCCAGCAGCTTGTATGAGGGGGTAACCCAAGAGACCCAGTACTTC.

The CDR3 is CASSVGEGMENTGELFF. CDR3 DNA: TGTGCCAGCAGCGTAGGGGAGGGGATGGAGAACACCGGGGAGCTGTTTTTT. V and J are TRBV9 and TRBJ2-2, with TRBD2 matching 7 bases. V trimming: 0 bases; J trimming: 1 base; junction bases outside the gene matches: 6. Germline CDR1 and CDR2: SGDLS and YYNGEE. This CDR3 comprises 17 residues. The full variable domain, completed using reference TRBV9 and TRBJ2-2, is DSGVTQTPKHLITATGQRVTLRCSPRSGDLSVYWYQQSLDQGLQFLIQYYNGEERAKGNILERFSAQQFPDLHSELNLSSLELGDSALYFCASSVGEGMENTGELFFGEGSRLTVL.

For this clonotype: A much larger clone lies one base from this, so it may be a read error. V usage is TRBV11-3 and J usage is TRBJ2-1; the D gene is possibly TRBD1 (6 bases). CDR3 length: 15 residues. Germline V gene sequence: CDR1 SGHNT, CDR2 YENEEA. The CDR3 reads CASSSGAPSYSEQFF. DNA of the CDR3: TGTGCCAGCAGCTCAGGGGCCCCCTCCTACAGTGAGCAGTTCTTC.

This clonotype has a count of ten or more. V is TRBV5-1 and J is TRBJ1-5; 7 bases fit TRBD1. The V and J ends lost 5 bases and 6 bases, in that order; junction bases with no gene match: 5. Germline assignment: CDR1 SGHRS and CDR2 YFSETQ. CDR3 size: 13 residues. This chain's CDR3 is CASSPTGFQPQHF. In DNA, the CDR3 is TGCGCCAGCAGTCCGACAGGGTTTCAGCCCCAGCATTTT.

This clonotype was counted many times. V is TRBV12-5 and J is TRBJ2-1; 15 bases line up with TRBD2. The CDR3 sequence is 17 residues long. Per the germline V gene, CDR1 is LGHNT and CDR2 is FRNRAP. V lost 3 bases and J lost 8; bases outside the gene matches: 8. Here the CDR3 DNA reads TGTGCTAGTGGTTTCCGGGGGACTAGCGGGGGGCGGTATGAGCAGTTCTTC. This translates into CASGFRGTSGGRYEQFF.

The genes are TRBV10-3 and TRBJ1-1; no reliable D call. CDR1 ENHRY and CDR2 SYGVKD come from the germline V gene. The V end lost 4 bases, the J end lost 1 base, and 4 bases lay between the germline ends. The CDR3 is 12 residues long. DNA of the CDR3: TGTGCCATCAGTGTTCAGAACACTGAAGCTTTCTTT. Its protein product is CAISVQNTEAFF.

In this sample, this clonotype turned up many times. The chain recombines TRBV6-5 with TRBJ2-5; D remains unclear. CDR1 is MNHEY and CDR2 is SVGAGI in the germline V gene. The V end was cut by 2 bases, the J end by 7 bases, with 8 bases between. CDR3 length equals 12 residues. CDR3 sequence: CASSYPSGTQYF. Here the CDR3 DNA reads TGTGCCAGCAGTTACCCGTCGGGGACCCAGTACTTC.

The sample holds a few counts of this clonotype. V gene TRBV4-2 combines with J gene TRBJ2-2; possibly TRBD1 for D (5 bases). Germline V lookup: CDR1 LGHNA, CDR2 YNFKEQ. The CDR3 is 18 amino acids. Trimming cost V 2 bases and J 0 bases, with 16 bases left between them. The CDR3 protein is CASSQSPATDANTGELFF. The CDR3 DNA sequence: TGTGCCAGCAGCCAAAGCCCGGCGACAGACGCGAACACCGGGGAGCTGTTTTTT.

This clonotype was found many times. The rearrangement links TRBV6-2 or TRBV6-3 to TRBJ2-7, with 12 bases lining up with TRBD1. From germline, CDR1 is MNHEY and CDR2 SVGEGT. Trimming cost V 5 bases and J 8 bases; bases outside gene matches: 10. The CDR3 consists of 15 residues. The CDR3 DNA follows: TGTGCCAGCAGTGCGTTCCGGGACAGGGGGCTTCAGCAGTACTTC. Its translation is CASSAFRDRGLQQYF.

In this sample, this clonotype turned up many times. V is TRBV6-1 and J is TRBJ2-7; no reliable D call. CDR3 length: 11 residues. Trimming removed 7 bases from V and 2 bases from J, with 6 bases in between. Germline CDR1 is MNHNS and CDR2 is SASEGT. The CDR3 DNA sequence: TGTGCCAGCAAGGCGACCTACGAGCAGTACTTC. It specifies CASKATYEQYF.

This clonotype has a count of ten or more. The V and J genes are TRBV15 and TRBJ2-3; D gene uncertain. CDR1 LNHNV and CDR2 YYDKDF come from the germline V gene (reference sequence). Trimming pared 2 bases from V and 5 bases from J, leaving 8 bases between. The CDR3 totals 13 residues. The CDR3 sequence: CATSRPPEDTQYF. CDR3 DNA: TGTGCCACCAGCAGACCCCCGGAAGATACGCAGTATTTT.

This clonotype came up many times. This chain links TRBV14 with TRBJ2-1; D is perhaps TRBD1 or TRBD2 (5 bases each). Trimming shortened V by 2 bases and J by 6 bases, and 14 bases separated the two germline ends. The CDR3 loop spans 15 amino acids. Germline V gene data show CDR1 as SGHDN and CDR2 as FVKESK. CDR3 residues: CASSQQRGPLNEQFF. The CDR3 DNA sequence: TGTGCCAGCAGCCAACAAAGGGGACCCCTCAATGAGCAGTTCTTC.

In its sample, this clonotype was seen a few times. The junction and the germline gene differ at one end; a read error may be behind it. The chain recombines TRBV6-2 or TRBV6-3 with TRBJ1-1; no firm D call. The germline V gene has CDR1 MNHEY and CDR2 SVGEGT. The CDR3 has 14 residues. Here the CDR3 reads CASSYFGRNTEAFF. The CDR3, as DNA: TGTGCCAGCAGCTACTTCGGCAGGAACACTGAAGCTTTCTTT.